This entry is about one T cell receptor (beta chain). These data are taken from a study of blood T cells in healthy people across ages. Donor samples were obtained from healthy Caucasian individuals from Russia, aged about 6 to 95. Drawn from each donor were ten milliliters of peripheral blood. PCR was performed a second time for roughly 6 to 12 cycles using a sample-barcoded 5' primer and a J-beta primer mix. TCRdb re-called the 5' RACE reads with MiXCR, one entry per CDR3 protein. The table has fewer than 2 million distinct CDR3 sequences, about two fifths seen once; the top ten hold under 30%. The CDR3 sequence is 19 residues long. The germline V gene encodes CDR1 LGHNA and CDR2 YSLEER. V lost 0 bases to trimming and J lost 6 bases, with 23 bases between them.

This sequence originates from a human donor in good health. The material sequenced was blood. The V and J genes are TRBV4-3 and TRBJ1-4, with D maybe TRBD1 (5 bases). CDR3 sequence reads: CASSQDLAGILNPHEKLFF. The CDR3, as DNA: TGCGCCAGCAGCCAAGATCTCGCAGGGATCTTAAACCCGCATGAAAAACTGTTTTTT.